This T cell receptor (beta chain) was sequenced during a study of cytomegalovirus exposure and HLA in healthy donors. PCR primers comprised 60 Vbeta and 13 Jbeta primers. As originally analysed: Approximately 73 million unique TCR beta chains, about 12 million shared, were counted in a later analysis. Method: immunoSEQ multiplex PCR; TCRdb's copy keeps in-frame clones and lacks some. V, J and clone size are taken as reported in that table, and D and trimming were inferred from the DNA itself. Of approximately 160,000 clones in the sample, roughly 80% were seen once. V lost 7 bases and J 3 bases, leaving 13 bases between the germline ends. The germline CDR1 and CDR2 sequences are GTSNPN and SVGIG (reference sequence). The CDR3 extends over 12 amino acids.

The receptor's source is a girl under 18 in good health and CMV-seropositive. The chain is built from TRBV30 and TRBJ2-7, with D perhaps TRBD2 (6 bases). Material: PBMCs. In DNA, the CDR3 is TGTGCCTTTGGGACTTCGGGCTACGAGCAGTACTTC. Amino acids: CAFGTSGYEQYF.